This T cell receptor (beta chain) emerged from a study of T-cell reconstitution after alpha-beta-depleted transplantation in children. This sample's TCRbeta library carried unique molecular identifier barcodes. A single record per CDR3 protein comes from TCRdb applying MiXCR to the PCR reads. This table has about 980,000 distinct CDR3 sequences, about 26% appearing once. Remarks on this clonotype: Antigen specificity is unknown.

Between the trimmed V and J ends, which lost 0 bases and 4 bases, there was a span of 5 bases. CDR3 length: 13 residues. Germline V gene sequence: CDR1 MGHRA, CDR2 YSYEKL. The study, taken as a whole, reports: Newly made T cells mostly supplied T-cell counts and diversity one year after transplant. At around two months after transplant, the alpha-beta T cells were reportedly derived from several hundred expanded clones that came from non-depleted graft cells. Day-60 TCRbeta diversity that was high in some patients was derived from surviving recipient T cells and thymic progenitors.

This chain joins TRBV4-1 and TRBJ2-3, with D hard to call. The sequence was obtained from a boy younger than two who had a stem cell transplant for SCID, so the T cells may come from the graft donor. The sample consisted of PBMCs, mostly from graft donor cells, taken 360 days after TCRalphabeta/CD19-depleted stem cell transplant. The CDR3 DNA reads as TGCGCCAGCAGCCAAGAATGGGCAGATACGCAGTATTTT. Translated: CASSQEWADTQYF.